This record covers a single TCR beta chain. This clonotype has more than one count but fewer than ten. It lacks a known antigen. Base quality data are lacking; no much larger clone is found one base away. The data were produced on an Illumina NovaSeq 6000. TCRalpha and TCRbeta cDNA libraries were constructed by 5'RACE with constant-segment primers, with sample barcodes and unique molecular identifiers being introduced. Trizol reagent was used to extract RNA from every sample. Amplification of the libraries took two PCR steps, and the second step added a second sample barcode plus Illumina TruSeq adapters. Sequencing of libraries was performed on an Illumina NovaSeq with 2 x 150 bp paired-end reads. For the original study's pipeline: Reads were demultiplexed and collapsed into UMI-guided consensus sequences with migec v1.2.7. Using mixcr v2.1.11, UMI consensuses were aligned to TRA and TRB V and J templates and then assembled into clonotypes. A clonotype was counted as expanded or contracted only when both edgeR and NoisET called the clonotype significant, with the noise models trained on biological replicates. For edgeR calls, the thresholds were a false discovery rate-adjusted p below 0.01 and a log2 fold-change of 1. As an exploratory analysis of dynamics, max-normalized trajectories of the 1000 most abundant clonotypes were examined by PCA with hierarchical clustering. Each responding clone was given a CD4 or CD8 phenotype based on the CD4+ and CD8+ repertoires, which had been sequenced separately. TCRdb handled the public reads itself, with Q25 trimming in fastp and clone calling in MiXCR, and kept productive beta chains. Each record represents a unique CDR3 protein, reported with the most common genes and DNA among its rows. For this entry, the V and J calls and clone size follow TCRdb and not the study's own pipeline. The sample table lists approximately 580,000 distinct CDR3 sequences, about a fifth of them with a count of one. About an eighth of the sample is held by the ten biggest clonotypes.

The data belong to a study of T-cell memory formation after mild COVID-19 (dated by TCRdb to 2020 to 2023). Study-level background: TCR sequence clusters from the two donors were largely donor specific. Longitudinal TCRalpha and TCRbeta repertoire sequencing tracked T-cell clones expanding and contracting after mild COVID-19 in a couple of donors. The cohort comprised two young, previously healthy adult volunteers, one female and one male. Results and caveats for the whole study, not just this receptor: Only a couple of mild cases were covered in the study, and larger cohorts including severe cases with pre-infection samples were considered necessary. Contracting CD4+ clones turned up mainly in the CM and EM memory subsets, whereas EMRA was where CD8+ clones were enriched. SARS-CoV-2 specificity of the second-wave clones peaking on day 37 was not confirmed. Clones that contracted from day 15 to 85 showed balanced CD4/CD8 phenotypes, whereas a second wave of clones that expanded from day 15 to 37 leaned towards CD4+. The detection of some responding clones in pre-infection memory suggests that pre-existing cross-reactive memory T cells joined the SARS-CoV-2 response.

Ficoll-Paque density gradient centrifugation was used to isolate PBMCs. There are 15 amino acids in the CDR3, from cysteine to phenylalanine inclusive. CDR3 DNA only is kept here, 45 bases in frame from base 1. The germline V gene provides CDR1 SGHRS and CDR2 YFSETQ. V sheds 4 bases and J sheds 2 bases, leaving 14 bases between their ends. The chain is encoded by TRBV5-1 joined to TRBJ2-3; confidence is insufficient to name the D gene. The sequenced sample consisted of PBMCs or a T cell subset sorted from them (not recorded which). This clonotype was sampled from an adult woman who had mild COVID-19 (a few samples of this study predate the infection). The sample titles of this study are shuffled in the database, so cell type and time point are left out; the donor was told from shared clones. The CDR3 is CASSPHSLFTDTQYF. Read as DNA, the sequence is TGCGCCAGCAGCCCCCACAGCCTTTTCACAGATACGCAGTATTTT.